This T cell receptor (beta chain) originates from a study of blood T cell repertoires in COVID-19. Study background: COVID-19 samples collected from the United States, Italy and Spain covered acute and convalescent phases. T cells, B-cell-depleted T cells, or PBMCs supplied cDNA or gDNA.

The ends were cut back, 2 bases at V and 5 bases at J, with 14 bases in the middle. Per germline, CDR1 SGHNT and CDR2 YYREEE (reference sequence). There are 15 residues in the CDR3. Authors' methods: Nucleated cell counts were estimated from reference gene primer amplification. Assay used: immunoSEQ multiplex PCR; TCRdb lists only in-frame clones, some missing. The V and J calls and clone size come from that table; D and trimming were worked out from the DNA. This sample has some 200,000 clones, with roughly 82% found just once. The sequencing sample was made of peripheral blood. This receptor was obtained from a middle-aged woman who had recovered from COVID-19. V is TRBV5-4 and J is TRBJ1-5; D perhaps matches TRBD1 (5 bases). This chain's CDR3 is CASSLGGGRDQPQHF. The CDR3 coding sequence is TGTGCCAGCAGCTTAGGTGGGGGGAGGGATCAGCCCCAGCATTTT.